This is a list of T cell receptor beta chains from one sample in a study of blood T cell repertoires in COVID-19. The repertoire was sequenced with immunoSEQ multiplex PCR; TCRdb's copy has only in-frame clones and lacks some. The data contain some 200,000 clones, roughly 90% of them singletons. The sequenced sample was PBMCs or T cells enriched from blood (not recorded which). These receptors were collected from a woman aged 18-29 years who had recovered from COVID-19. Each CDR3 is given without its conserved first and last residue. Clone size, where shown, is once, few, many, or a class for clones that have expanded.

V	length	size	J	CDR3
TRBV5-4	12	NA	TRBJ1-2	ASSLGVGSYGYT
TRBV27	11	NA	TRBJ2-7	ASSFTGGGEQY
TRBV11-3	15	NA	TRBJ2-3	ASSLGLAGGHTDTQY
TRBV29-1	10	once	TRBJ2-1	SVRGGRNEQF
TRBV28	14	NA	TRBJ1-5	ASNSRYPGSNQPQH
TRBV5-1	11	once	TRBJ1-4	ASSFAEDEKLF
TRBV30	12	NA	TRBJ2-3	ALDGTGGTDTQY
TRBV9	12	NA	TRBJ1-4	ASSGQGAGEKLF
TRBV5-4	12	NA	TRBJ1-5	ASSQQGQDNPQH
TRBV25-1	12	NA	TRBJ1-5	ASREKGEGQPQH
TRBV2	16	NA	TRBJ1-2	ASSEAGLDRVRSDGYT
TRBV9	12	NA	TRBJ1-6	ASSEAGGNSPLH
TRBV24-1	13	NA	TRBJ2-3	ATSLAGASTDTQY
TRBV18	10	NA	TRBJ2-1	ASPERGSEQF
TRBV6-4	11	NA	TRBJ2-1	ASNPGQGNEQF
TRBV5-1	12	once	TRBJ1-4	ASSLGQGPRKLF
TRBV5-1	14	NA	TRBJ2-7	ASSLVVGGGSDEQY
TRBV9	12	NA	TRBJ1-1	ASRDLRGETEAF
TRBV7-9	13	NA	TRBJ2-1	ASSPTGGPGDEQF
TRBV27	12	NA	TRBJ1-4	ASSLQGVGEKLF
TRBV10-3	12	NA	TRBJ2-3	AIRRGGDTDTQY
TRBV5-6	12	NA	TRBJ1-3	ASSPGTGGNTIY
TRBV12-3/TRBV12-4	10	NA	TRBJ1-6	ASSFGNSPLH
TRBV9	13	once	TRBJ1-6	ASSFRENFNSPLH
TRBV5-4	16	NA	TRBJ2-2	ASSWAGLAGVNTGELF
TRBV10-3	11	NA	TRBJ2-5	AISDRVKETQY
TRBV15	14	NA	TRBJ1-2	ATSSQGAAAPYGYT
TRBV11-2	11	NA	TRBJ1-2	ASSLWTGTGYT
TRBV19	14	NA	TRBJ1-1	ASRDRGEGLGTEAF
TRBV9	14	NA	TRBJ2-1	ASSGTSGGGYNEQF
TRBV10-1	11	NA	TRBJ1-5	APSRQGDQPQH
TRBV11-2	13	NA	TRBJ2-3	ASSPTRTHTDTQY
TRBV2	13	NA	TRBJ1-3	ASSERGTARGTIY
TRBV5-1	12	NA	TRBJ2-7	ASSLAQGPYEQY
TRBV5-1	13	NA	TRBJ1-2	ASSPAGDRGGGYT
TRBV28	13	NA	TRBJ1-1	ASSSAGTVNTEAF
TRBV30	10	NA	TRBJ1-2	AWSAGQKGYT
TRBV14	11	NA	TRBJ1-2	ASSQEGGYGYT
TRBV7-9	13	NA	TRBJ1-6	ASSLTDRGESPLH
TRBV6-5	10	NA	TRBJ1-5	ASGDTDQPQH
TRBV2	12	NA	TRBJ1-1	ATLFTYSYTEAF
TRBV2	11	NA	TRBJ1-4	ASEGQGNEKLF
TRBV9	17	NA	TRBJ2-2	ASSPGTGSMLPNTGELF
TRBV2	12	NA	TRBJ1-2	ASSEGTGPYGYT
TRBV7-8	12	few	TRBJ2-7	ASSLVGGPYEQY
TRBV5-1	14	few	TRBJ1-1	ASSLGQGGMNTEAF
TRBV15	15	few	TRBJ1-5	ATSRVPLGQGNQPQH
TRBV27	11	NA	TRBJ1-4	ASMAGVPGKLF
TRBV9	12	NA	TRBJ2-2	ASSVESGTGELF
TRBV7-9	14	NA	TRBJ2-3	ASRTIRDYLTDTQY
TRBV5-6	12	NA	TRBJ1-5	ASSPGGRNQPQH
TRBV5-4	12	NA	TRBJ1-1	ASSLVGGWTEAF
TRBV5-4	13	NA	TRBJ1-2	ASSLGDRGNYGYT
TRBV19	12	NA	TRBJ2-1	ASSIRQTYNEQF